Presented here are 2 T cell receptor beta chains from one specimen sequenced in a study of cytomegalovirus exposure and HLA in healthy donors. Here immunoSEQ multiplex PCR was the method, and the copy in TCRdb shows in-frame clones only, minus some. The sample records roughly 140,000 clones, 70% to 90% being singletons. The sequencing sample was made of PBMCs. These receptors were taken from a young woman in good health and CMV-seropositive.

CDR3 sequence (DNA): TGTGCCTGGAGCGGCCAAGAGACCCAGTACTTC. Translating it yields CAWSGQETQYF. The J gene is TRBJ2-5, the V gene TRBV30; D unresolved. The CDR3 extends over 11 amino acids. Looked up from germline, CDR1 is GTSNPN and CDR2 is SVGIG (reference sequence). V was shortened by 3 bases and J by 1 base, with 3 bases between the two germline ends.

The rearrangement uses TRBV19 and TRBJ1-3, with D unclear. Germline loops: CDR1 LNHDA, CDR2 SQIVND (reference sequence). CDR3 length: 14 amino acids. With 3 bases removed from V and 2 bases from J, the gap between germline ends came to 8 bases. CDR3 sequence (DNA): TGTGCCAGTAGTATCCGGAGTACTGGAAACACCATATATTTT. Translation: CASSIRSTGNTIYF.